This TCR beta chain originates from a study of blood T cell repertoires in COVID-19. The table came from immunoSEQ multiplex PCR; TCRdb's copy has only in-frame clones and leaves some out. The sample shows approximately 200,000 clones, roughly 83% of them seen only once. Per the germline V gene, CDR1 is MNHEY and CDR2 is SMNVEV (reference sequence). The CDR3 has 15 residues. V gave up 5 bases and J gave up 5 bases, with 17 bases separating them. The material sequenced was PBMCs or T cells enriched from blood (not recorded which). This receptor was obtained from a young woman who had recovered from COVID-19. The rearrangement uses TRBV27 and TRBJ2-3; tentative D call: TRBD1 (6 bases). The CDR3 spells CASSPRQGLIDTQYF. CDR3 DNA sequence: TGTGCCAGCAGTCCCCGGCAGGGGCTTATAGATACGCAGTATTTT.